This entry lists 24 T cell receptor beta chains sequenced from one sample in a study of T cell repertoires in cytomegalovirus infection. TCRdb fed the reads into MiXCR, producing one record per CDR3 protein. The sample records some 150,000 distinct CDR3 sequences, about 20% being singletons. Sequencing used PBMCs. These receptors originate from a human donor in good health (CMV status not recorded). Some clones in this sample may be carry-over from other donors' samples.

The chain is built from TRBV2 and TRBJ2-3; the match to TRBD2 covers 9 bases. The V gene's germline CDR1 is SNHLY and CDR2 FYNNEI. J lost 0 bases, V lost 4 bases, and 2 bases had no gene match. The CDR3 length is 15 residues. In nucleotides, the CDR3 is TGTGCCAGCAGTGGGACTAGCGAGAGCACAGATACGCAGTATTTT. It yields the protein CASSGTSESTDTQYF.

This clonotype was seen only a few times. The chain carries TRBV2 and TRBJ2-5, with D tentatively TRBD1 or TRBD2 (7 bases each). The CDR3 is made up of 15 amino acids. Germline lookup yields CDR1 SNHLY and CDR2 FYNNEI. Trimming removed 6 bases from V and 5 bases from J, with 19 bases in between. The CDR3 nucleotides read TGTGCCAGCAGGGGGAGGGGGCAGAGGAGTGAGACCCAGTACTTC. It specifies CASRGRGQRSETQYF.

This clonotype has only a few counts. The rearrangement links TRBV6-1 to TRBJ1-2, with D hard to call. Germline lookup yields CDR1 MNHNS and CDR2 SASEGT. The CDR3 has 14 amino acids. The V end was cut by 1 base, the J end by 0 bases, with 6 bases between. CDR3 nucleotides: TGTGCCAGCAGTGAAGGACCAGCTAACTATGGCTACACCTTC. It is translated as CASSEGPANYGYTF.

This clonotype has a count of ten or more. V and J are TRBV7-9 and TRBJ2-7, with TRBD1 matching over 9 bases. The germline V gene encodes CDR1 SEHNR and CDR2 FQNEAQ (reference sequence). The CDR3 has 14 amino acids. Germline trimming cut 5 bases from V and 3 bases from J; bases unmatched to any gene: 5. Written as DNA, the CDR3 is TGTGCCAGCAGCAACCGGGACAGGGACTACGAGCAGTACTTC. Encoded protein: CASSNRDRDYEQYF.

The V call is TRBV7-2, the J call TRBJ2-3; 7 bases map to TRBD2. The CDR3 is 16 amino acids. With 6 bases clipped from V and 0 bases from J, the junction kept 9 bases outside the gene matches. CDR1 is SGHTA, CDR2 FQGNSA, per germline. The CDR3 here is CASRRTRTSSTDTQYF. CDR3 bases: TGTGCCAGCAGGCGAACCAGGACTAGTAGCACAGATACGCAGTATTTT.

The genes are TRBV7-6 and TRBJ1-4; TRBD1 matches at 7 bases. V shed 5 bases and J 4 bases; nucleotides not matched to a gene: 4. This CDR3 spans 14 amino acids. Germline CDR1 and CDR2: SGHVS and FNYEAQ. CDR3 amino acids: CASSVGTVNEKLFF. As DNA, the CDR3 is TGTGCCAGCAGCGTAGGGACAGTTAATGAAAAACTGTTTTTT.

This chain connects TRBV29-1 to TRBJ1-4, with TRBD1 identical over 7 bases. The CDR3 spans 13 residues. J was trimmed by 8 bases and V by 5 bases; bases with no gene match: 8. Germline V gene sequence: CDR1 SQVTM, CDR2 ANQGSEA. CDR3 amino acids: CSVRGDSSEKLFF. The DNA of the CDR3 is TGCAGCGTTCGGGGGGACAGCAGCGAAAAACTGTTTTTT. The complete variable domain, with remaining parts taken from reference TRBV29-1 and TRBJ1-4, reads SAVISQKPSRDICQRGTSLTIQCQVDSQVTMMFWYRQQPGQSLTLIATANQGSEATYESGFVIDKFPISRPNLTFSTLTVSNMSPEDSSIYLCSVRGDSSEKLFFGSGTQLSVL.

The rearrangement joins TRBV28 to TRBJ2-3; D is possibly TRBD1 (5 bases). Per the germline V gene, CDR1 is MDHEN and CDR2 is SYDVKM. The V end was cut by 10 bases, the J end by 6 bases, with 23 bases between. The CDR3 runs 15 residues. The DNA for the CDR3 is TGTGCCACGTGGCGAAATGGGCAGGGAATGGATACGCAGTATTTT. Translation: CATWRNGQGMDTQYF.

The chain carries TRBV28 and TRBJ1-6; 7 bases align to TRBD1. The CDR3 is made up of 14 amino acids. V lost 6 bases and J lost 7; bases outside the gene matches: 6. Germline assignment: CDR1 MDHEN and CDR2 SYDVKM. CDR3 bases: TGTGCCAGCAGACCGGGACAGACCAATTCACCCCTCCACTTT. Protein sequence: CASRPGQTNSPLHF.

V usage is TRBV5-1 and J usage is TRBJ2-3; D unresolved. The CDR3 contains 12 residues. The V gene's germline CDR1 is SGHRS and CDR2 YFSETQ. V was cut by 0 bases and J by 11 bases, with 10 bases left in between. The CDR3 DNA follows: TGCGCCAGCAGCTTGGATCAGGCCCAGCAGTATTTT. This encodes CASSLDQAQQYF. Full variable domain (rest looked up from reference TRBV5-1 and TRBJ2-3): KAGVTQTPRYLIKTRGQQVTLSCSPISGHRSVSWYQQTPGQGLQFLFEYFSETQRNKGNFPGRFSGRQFSNSRSEMNVSTLELGDSALYLCASSLDQAQQYFGPGTRLTVL.

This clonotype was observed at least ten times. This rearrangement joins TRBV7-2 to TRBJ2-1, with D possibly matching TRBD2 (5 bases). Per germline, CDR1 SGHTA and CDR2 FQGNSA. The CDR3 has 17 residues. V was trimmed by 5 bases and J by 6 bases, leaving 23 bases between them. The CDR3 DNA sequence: TGTGCCAGCAGCCCCCACCCAGGTCGGGGTCAGTTCAATGAGCAGTTCTTC. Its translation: CASSPHPGRGQFNEQFF.

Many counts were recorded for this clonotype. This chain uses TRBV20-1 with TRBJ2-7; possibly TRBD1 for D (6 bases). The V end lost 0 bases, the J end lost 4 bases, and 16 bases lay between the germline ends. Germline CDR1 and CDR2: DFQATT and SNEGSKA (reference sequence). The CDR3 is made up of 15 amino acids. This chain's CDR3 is CSARDLETGLYEQYF. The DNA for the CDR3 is TGCAGTGCTAGAGATCTCGAGACAGGCCTATACGAGCAGTACTTC.

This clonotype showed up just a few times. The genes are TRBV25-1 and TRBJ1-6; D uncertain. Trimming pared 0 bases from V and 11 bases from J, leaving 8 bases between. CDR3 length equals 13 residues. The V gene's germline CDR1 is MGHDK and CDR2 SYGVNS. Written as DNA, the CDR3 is TGTGCCAGCAGTGAATATGACCAGACACCCCTCCACTTT. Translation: CASSEYDQTPLHF.

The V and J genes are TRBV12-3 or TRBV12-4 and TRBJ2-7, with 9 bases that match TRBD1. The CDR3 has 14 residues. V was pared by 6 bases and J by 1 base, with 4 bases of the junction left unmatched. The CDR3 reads CASRSTGGSYEQYF. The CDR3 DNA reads TGTGCCAGCAGATCGACAGGGGGGTCCTACGAGCAGTACTTC.

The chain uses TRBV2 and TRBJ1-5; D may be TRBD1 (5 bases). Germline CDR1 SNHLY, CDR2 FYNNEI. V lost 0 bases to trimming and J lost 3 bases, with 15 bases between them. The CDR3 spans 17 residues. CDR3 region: CASSEAQTWGNNQPQHF. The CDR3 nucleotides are TGTGCCAGCAGTGAAGCCCAAACTTGGGGGAACAATCAGCCCCAGCATTTT.

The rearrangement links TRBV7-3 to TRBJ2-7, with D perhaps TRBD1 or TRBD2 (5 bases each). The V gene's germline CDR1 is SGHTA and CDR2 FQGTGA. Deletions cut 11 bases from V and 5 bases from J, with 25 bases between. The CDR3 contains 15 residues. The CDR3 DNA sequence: TGTGCCTTAAAGTCCGGGGCCCTCGTTAAGGACGAGCAGTACTTC. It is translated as CALKSGALVKDEQYF. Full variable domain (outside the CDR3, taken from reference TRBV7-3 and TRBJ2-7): GAGVSQTPSNKVTEKGKYVELRCDPISGHTALYWYRQSLGQGPEFLIYFQGTGAADDSGLPNDRFFAVRPEGSVSTLKIQRTERGDSAVYLCALKSGALVKDEQYFGPGTRLTVT.

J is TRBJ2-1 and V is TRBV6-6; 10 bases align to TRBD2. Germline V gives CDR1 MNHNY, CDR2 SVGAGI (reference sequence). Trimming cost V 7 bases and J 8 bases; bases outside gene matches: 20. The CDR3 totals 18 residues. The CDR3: CASTTGAMGLASIDEQFF. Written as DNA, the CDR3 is TGTGCCAGCACTACAGGGGCAATGGGACTAGCGTCTATCGATGAGCAGTTCTTC.

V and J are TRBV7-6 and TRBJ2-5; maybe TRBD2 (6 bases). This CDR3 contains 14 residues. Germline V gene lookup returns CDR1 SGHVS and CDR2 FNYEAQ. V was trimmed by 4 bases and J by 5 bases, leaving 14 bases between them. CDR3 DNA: TGTGCCAGCAGCTCATTCCGGGGGAAGGAGACCCAGTACTTC. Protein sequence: CASSSFRGKETQYF.

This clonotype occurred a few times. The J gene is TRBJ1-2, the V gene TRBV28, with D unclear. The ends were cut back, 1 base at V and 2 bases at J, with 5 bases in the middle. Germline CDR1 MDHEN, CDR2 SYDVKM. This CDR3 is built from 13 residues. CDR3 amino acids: CASSLLRNYGYTF. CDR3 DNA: TGTGCCAGCAGTTTATTGAGAAACTATGGCTACACCTTC.

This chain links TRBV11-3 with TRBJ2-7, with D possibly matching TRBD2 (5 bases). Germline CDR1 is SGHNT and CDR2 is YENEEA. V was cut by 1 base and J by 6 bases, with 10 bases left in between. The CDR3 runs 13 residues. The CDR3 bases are TGTGCCAGCAGCTTAGGAGGGATCAGCGAGCAGTACTTC. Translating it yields CASSLGGISEQYF.

The CDR3 reads CASSMLRNNEAFF. The CDR3 nucleotides read TGTGCCAGTAGTATGTTAAGGAATAATGAAGCTTTCTTT. This chain links TRBV19 with TRBJ1-1; D is undetermined. The V and J ends lost 3 bases and 7 bases respectively, with 12 bases between them. Germline loops: CDR1 LNHDA, CDR2 SQIVND (reference sequence). The CDR3 has 13 residues.

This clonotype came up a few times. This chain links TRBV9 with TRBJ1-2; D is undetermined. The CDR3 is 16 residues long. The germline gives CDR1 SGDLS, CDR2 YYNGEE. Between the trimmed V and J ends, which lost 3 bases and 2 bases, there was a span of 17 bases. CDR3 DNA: TGTGCCAGCAGCGCCGGACCAGAAGTGGCAAACTATGGCTACACCTTC. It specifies CASSAGPEVANYGYTF.

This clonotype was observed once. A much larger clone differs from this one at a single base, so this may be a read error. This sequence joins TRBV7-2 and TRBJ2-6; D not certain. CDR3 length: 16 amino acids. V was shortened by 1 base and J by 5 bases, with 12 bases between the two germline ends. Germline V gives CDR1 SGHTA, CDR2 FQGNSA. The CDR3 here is CASSLGGKGRANVLTF. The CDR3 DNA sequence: TGTGCCAGCAGCTTAGGGGGAAAGGGAAGGGCCAACGTCCTGACTTTC.

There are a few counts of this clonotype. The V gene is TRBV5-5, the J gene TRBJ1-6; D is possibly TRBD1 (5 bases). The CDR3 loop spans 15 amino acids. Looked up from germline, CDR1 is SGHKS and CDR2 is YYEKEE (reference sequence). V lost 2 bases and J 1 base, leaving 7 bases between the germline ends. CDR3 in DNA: TGTGCCAGCAGCTTCAGGGTGTCCTATAATTCACCCCTCCACTTT. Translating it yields CASSFRVSYNSPLHF.